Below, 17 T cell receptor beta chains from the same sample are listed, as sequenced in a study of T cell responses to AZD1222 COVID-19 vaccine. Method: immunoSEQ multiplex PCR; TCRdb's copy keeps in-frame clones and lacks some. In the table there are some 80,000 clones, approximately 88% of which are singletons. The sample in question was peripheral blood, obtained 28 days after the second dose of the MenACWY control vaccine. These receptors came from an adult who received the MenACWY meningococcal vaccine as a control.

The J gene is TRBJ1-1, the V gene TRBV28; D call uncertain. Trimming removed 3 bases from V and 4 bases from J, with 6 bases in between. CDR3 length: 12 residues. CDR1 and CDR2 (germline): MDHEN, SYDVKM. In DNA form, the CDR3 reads TGTGCCAGCAGTTTTGAAAGCACTGAAGCTTTCTTT. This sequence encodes CASSFESTEAFF.

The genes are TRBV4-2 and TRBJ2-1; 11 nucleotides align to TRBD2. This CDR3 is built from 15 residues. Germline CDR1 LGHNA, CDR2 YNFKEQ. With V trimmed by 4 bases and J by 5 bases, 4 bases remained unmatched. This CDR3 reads CASSRGTSGDNEQFF. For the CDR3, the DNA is TGTGCCAGCAGCCGAGGGACTAGCGGAGACAATGAGCAGTTCTTC.

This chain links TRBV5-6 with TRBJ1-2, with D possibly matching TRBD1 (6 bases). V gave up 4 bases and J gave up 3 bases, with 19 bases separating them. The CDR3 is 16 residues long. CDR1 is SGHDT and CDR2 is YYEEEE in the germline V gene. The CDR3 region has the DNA TGTGCCAGCAGCCGCGCGGGGGGGCGCGCAGACTATGGCTACACCTTC. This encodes CASSRAGGRADYGYTF.

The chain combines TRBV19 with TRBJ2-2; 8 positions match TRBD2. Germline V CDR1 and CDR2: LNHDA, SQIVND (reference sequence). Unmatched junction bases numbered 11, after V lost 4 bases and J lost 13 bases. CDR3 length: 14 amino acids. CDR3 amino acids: CASSTKGLAQGLFF. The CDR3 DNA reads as TGTGCCAGTAGTACAAAAGGACTAGCCCAAGGGCTGTTTTTT.

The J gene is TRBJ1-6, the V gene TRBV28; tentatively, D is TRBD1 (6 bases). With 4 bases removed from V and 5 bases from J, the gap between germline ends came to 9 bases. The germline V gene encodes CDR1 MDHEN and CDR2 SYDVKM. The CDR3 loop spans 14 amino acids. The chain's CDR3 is CASSSGHHNSPLHF. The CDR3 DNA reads TGTGCCAGCAGTTCGGGACACCATAATTCACCCCTCCACTTT.

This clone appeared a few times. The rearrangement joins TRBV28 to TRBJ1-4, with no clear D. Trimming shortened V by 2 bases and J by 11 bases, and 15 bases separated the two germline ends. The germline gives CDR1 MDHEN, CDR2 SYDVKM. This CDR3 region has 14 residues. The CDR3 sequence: CASSLGQERGKLFF. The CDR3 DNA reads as TGTGCCAGCAGTTTAGGGCAGGAGAGAGGGAAACTGTTTTTT.

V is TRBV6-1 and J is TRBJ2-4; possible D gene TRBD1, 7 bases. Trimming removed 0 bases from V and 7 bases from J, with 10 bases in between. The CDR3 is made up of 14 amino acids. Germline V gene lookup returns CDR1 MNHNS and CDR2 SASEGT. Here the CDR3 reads CASSEAAGGNIQYF. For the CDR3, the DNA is TGTGCCAGCAGTGAAGCGGCAGGGGGGAACATTCAGTACTTC.

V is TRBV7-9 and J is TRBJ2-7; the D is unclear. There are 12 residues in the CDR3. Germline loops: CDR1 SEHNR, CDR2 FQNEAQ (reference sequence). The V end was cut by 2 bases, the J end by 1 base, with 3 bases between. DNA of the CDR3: TGTGCCAGCAGCTTACATTCCTACGAGCAGTACTTC. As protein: CASSLHSYEQYF.

This CDR3 reads CASSLFDYETQYF. The CDR3 coding sequence is TGTGCCAGCAGCTTATTCGACTATGAGACCCAGTACTTC. The chain uses TRBV7-3 and TRBJ2-5; tentatively, D is TRBD2 (5 bases). There are 13 residues in the CDR3. V dropped 2 bases and J dropped 5 bases, with 9 bases sitting between them. Germline V gene sequence: CDR1 SGHTA, CDR2 FQGTGA.

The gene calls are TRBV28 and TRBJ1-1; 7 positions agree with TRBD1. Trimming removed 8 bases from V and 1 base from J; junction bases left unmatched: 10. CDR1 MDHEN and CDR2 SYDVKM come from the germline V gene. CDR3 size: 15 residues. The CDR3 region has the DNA TGTGCCAGCGGCTTGACAGGGCGGGCGAACACTGAAGCTTTCTTT. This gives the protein CASGLTGRANTEAFF.

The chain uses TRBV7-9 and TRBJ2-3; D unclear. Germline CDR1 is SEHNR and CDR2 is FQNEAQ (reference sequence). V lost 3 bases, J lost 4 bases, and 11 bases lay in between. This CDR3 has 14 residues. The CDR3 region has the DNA TGTGCCAGCAGCTTTAGCTTGTCGGCAGATACGCAGTATTTT. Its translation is CASSFSLSADTQYF.

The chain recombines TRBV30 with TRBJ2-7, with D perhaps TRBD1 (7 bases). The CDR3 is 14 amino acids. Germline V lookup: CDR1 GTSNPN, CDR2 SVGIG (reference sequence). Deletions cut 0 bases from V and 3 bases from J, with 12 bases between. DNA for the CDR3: TGTGCCTGGAGTGTCGGCAGGGGGGACTACGAGCAGTACTTC. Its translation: CAWSVGRGDYEQYF.

CDR3: CASSLMETEAFF. The DNA for the CDR3 is TGTGCCAGCAGCTTGATGGAAACTGAAGCTTTCTTT. The V gene is TRBV5-6, the J gene TRBJ1-1; the D is unclear. The V gene lost 1 base and the J gene lost 5 bases, with 6 bases spanning the gap. The germline V gene encodes CDR1 SGHDT and CDR2 YYEEEE. CDR3 length: 12 amino acids.

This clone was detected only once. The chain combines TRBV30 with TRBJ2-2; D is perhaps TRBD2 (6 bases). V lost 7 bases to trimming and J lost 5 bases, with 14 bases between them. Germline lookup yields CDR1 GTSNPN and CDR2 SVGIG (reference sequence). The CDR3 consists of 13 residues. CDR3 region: CAYQGGGTGELFF. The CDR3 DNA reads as TGTGCCTATCAGGGAGGAGGAACCGGGGAGCTGTTTTTT. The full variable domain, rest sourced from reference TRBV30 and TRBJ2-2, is SQTIHQWPATLVQPVGSPLSLECTVEGTSNPNLYWYRQAAGRGLQLLFYSVGIGQISSEVPQNLSASRPQDRQFILSSKKLLLSDSGFYLCAYQGGGTGELFFGEGSRLTVL.

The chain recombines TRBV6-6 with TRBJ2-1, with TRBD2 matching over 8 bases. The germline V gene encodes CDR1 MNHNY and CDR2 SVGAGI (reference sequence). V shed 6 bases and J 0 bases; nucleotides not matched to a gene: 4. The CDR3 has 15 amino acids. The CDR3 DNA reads TGTGCCAGCAGCCGGACTAGCTCCTCCTACAATGAGCAGTTCTTC. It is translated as CASSRTSSSYNEQFF.

This CDR3 reads CASSQDSSGGRKTQYF. The CDR3 region has the DNA TGCGCCAGCAGCCAAGATTCCAGCGGGGGTAGGAAGACCCAGTACTTC. V gene TRBV4-3 combines with J gene TRBJ2-5; 8 bases are a match to TRBD2. The CDR3 is made up of 16 amino acids. Losses at the gene ends were 0 bases for V and 6 bases for J; bases not matched to a gene: 9. The V gene's germline CDR1 is LGHNA and CDR2 YSLEER.

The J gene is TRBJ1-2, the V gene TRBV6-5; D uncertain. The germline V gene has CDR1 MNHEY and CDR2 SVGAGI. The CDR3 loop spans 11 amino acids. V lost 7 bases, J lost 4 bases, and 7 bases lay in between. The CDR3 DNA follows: TGTGCCAGCAAGCCCAGCTATGGCTACACCTTC. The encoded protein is CASKPSYGYTF.